This T cell receptor (beta chain) was identified during a study of post-analysis software for immune sequencing data. About the research overall: Relapsing-remitting, secondary progressive and progressive-relapsing multiple sclerosis were all included among the disease courses.

This clonotype came up a few times. What it recognizes is unknown. The library was made from cDNA and included unique molecular identifiers. Some 500,000 cDNA molecules came from 1 to 10 million T cells. TCRdb reprocessed the PCR reads via MiXCR and lists one record per CDR3 protein. The profile shows 430,000 or so distinct CDR3 sequences, over 30% of them singletons. Findings and limits, study-wide: Significantly decreased normalized Chao1 diversity was recorded for multiple sclerosis patients relative to controls. With F measure, samples from one preparation batch clustered together strongly. Controls showed lower frequencies than patients for roughly 5 TRBV segments, and TRBV5-6, TRBV5-1 and TRBV20-1 were among these.

The CDR3 is made up of 15 amino acids. Unmatched junction bases numbered 11, after V lost 4 bases and J lost 7 bases. Per germline, CDR1 SGHDT and CDR2 YYEEEE. The chain is built from TRBV5-6 and TRBJ2-1, with 7 bases that match TRBD2. This TCR was recovered from a girl aged 2 to 10 with multiple sclerosis. The specimen sequenced was blood. DNA for the CDR3: TGTGCCAGCAGCCCTCGGGGAGGGAGGGAGAATGAGCAGTTCTTC. Its translation: CASSPRGGRENEQFF.